This T cell receptor beta chain is from a study of blood T cell repertoires in COVID-19. Overall study context: Donors in the United States, Italy and Spain gave samples during acute or convalescent COVID-19. From T cells, B-cell-depleted T cells, or PBMCs came the material, which was cDNA or gDNA.

The protocol was immunoSEQ multiplex PCR, while the TCRdb copy is restricted to in-frame clones and leaves out a portion. The sample carries about 200,000 clones, about 83% recorded once. V was trimmed by 1 base and J by 3 bases, leaving 12 bases between them. This CDR3 contains 16 residues. CDR1 is MGHRA, CDR2 YSYEKL, per germline. Followed longitudinally, the Seattle patients had been enrolled during active infection. The rearrangement links TRBV4-1 to TRBJ1-4; tentatively, D is TRBD1 (6 bases). The sequence derives from a person between 70 and 80 years old with COVID-19, enrolled during active disease. Sequenced sample: peripheral blood. The CDR3 region has the DNA TGCGCCAGCAGCCAAGGTCAGGGGTCGGCTAATGAAAAACTGTTTTTT. Amino acids: CASSQGQGSANEKLFF.